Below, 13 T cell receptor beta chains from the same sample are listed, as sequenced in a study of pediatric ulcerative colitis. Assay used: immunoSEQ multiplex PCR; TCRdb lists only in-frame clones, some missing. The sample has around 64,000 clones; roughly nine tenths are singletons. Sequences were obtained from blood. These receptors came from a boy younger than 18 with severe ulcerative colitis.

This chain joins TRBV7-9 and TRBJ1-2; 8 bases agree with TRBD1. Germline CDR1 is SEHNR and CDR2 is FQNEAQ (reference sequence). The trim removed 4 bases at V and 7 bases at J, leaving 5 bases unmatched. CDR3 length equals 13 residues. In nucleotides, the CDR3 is TGTGCCAGCAGCTGGACAGGGTACGGTGGCTACACCTTC. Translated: CASSWTGYGGYTF.

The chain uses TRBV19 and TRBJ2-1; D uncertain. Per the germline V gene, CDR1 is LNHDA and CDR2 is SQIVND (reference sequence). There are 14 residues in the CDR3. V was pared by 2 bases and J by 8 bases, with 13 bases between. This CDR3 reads CASSIFKPPYEQFF. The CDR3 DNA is TGTGCCAGTAGTATATTCAAGCCACCCTATGAGCAGTTCTTC.

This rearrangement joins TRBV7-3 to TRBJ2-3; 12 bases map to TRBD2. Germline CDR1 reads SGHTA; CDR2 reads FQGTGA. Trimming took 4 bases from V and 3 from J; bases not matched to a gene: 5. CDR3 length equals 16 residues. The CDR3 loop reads CASSSLAGGPTDTQYF. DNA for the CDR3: TGTGCCAGCAGCTCGCTAGCGGGAGGGCCAACAGATACGCAGTATTTT.

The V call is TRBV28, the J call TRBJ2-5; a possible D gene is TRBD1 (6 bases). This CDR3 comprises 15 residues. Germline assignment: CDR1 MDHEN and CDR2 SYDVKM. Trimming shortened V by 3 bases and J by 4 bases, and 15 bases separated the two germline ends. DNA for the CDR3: TGTGCCAGCAGTTTCCGGTTGGGGGCGGGAGAGACCCAGTACTTC. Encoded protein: CASSFRLGAGETQYF.

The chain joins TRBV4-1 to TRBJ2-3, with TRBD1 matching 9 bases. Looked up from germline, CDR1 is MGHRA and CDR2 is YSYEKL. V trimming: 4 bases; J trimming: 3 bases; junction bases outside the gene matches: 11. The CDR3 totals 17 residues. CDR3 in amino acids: CASSLGTGTTSTDTQYF. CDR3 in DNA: TGCGCCAGCAGCCTCGGGACAGGGACTACGTCTACAGATACGCAGTATTTT.

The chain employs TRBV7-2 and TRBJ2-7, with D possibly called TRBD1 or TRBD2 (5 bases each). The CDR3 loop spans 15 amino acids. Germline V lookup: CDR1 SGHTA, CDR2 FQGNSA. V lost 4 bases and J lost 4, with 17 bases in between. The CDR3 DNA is TGTGCCAGCAGCTGGCCAGGACGGGGCCTATACGAGCAGTACTTC. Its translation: CASSWPGRGLYEQYF.

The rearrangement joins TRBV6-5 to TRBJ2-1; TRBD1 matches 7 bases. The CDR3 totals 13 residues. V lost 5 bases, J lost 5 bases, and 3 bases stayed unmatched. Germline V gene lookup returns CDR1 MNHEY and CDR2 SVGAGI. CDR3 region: CASSPGQHNEQFF. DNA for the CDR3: TGTGCCAGCAGTCCGGGACAGCACAATGAGCAGTTCTTC.

This CDR3 reads CASSLAPGLAGQQFF. In DNA, the CDR3 is TGTGCCAGCAGCTTGGCGCCCGGACTAGCGGGGCAGCAGTTCTTC. V gene TRBV5-6 combines with J gene TRBJ2-1; 12 nucleotides match TRBD2. The V and J ends lost 0 bases and 11 bases, in that order; junction bases with no gene match: 6. This CDR3 spans 15 amino acids. Per germline, CDR1 SGHDT and CDR2 YYEEEE.

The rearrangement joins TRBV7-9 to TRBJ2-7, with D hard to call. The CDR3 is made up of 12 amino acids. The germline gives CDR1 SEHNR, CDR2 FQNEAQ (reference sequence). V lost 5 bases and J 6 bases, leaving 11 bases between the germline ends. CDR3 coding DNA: TGTGCCAGCAGCCCCTTGGCTGGCGAGCAGTACTTC. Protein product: CASSPLAGEQYF.

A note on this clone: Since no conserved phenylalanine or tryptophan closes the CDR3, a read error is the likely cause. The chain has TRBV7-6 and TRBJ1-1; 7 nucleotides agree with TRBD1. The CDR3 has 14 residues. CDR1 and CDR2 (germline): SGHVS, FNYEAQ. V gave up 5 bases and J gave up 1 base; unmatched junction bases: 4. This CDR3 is CASSHRTGNTEAFL. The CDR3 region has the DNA TGTGCCAGCAGCCACCGGACAGGGAACACTGAAGCTTTCCTT.

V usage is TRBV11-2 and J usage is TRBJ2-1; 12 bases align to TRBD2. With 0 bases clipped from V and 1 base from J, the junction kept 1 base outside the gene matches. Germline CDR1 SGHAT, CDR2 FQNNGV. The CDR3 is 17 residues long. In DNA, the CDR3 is TGTGCCAGCAGCTTAGAACTAGCGGGAGGATCCTACAATGAGCAGTTCTTC. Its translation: CASSLELAGGSYNEQFF.

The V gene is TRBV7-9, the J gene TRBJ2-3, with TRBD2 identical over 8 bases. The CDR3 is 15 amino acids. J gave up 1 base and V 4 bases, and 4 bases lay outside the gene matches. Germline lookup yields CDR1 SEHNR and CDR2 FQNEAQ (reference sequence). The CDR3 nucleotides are TGTGCCAGCAGCTCCATGACTAGCGGCACAGATACGCAGTATTTT. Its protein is CASSSMTSGTDTQYF. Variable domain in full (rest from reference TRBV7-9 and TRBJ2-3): DTGVSQNPRHKITKRGQNVTFRCDPISEHNRLYWYRQTLGQGPEFLTYFQNEAQLEKSRLLSDRFSAERPKGSFSTLEIQRTEQGDSAMYLCASSSMTSGTDTQYFGPGTRLTVL.

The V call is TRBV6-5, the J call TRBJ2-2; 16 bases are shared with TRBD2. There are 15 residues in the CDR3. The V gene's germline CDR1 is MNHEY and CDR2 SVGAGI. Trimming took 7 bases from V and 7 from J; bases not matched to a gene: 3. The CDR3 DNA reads TGTGCCAGCATGGGGACTAGCGGGAGGGACGGGGAGCTGTTTTTT. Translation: CASMGTSGRDGELFF.